Listed here is a single T cell receptor (beta chain). Its target is not known. This entry comes from a study of cytomegalovirus exposure and HLA in healthy donors. Study-wide results and limits: What was likely a sequencing artifact was a cluster of highly shared sequence variants. Productive rates of about 90% or about 30% were seen for most TCR beta V segments in an earlier analysis.

With 60 Vbeta and 13 Jbeta primers, the PCR was carried out. Profiling relied on immunoSEQ multiplex PCR, and the TCRdb table lists in-frame clones only, not all of them. The specimen's table records approximately 40,000 clones. The source of this sequence is a human donor in good health. Sequencing was carried out using PBMCs.

CDR3 amino acids: CASSFAQGGYEQYF. In DNA form, the CDR3 reads TGTGCCAGCAGTTTCGCACAGGGCGGGTACGAGCAGTACTTC. V and J are TRBV28 and TRBJ2-7, with TRBD1 as a possible D gene (6 bases). Germline values: CDR1 MDHEN, CDR2 SYDVKM. This CDR3 contains 14 residues. V shed 3 bases and J shed 4 bases, with 13 bases lying between them.